This TCR beta chain was identified in a study of blood T cell repertoires in COVID-19. Overall study context: Material from acute and convalescent COVID-19 was sourced from the United States, Italy and Spain.

Per the authors' pipeline: Cell counts per sample came from amplifying reference gene primers. TCRdb keeps only in-frame clones here, not all; method: immunoSEQ multiplex PCR. The V and J calls and clone size come from that table; D and trimming were worked out from the DNA. The table includes about 200,000 clones, roughly 80% detected once. This clone was seen once. The V and J ends lost 0 bases and 4 bases respectively, with 7 bases between them. The CDR3 has 13 amino acids. Germline V gene data show CDR1 as GTSNPN and CDR2 as SVGIG (reference sequence). The chain links TRBV30 to TRBJ1-5; D remains ambiguous. The sequenced sample consisted of peripheral blood. The sequence came from a woman between 65 and 79 years old with acute or convalescent COVID-19. The CDR3 is CAWSVTDNQPQHF. The CDR3 DNA follows: TGTGCCTGGAGTGTAACAGATAATCAGCCCCAGCATTTT.